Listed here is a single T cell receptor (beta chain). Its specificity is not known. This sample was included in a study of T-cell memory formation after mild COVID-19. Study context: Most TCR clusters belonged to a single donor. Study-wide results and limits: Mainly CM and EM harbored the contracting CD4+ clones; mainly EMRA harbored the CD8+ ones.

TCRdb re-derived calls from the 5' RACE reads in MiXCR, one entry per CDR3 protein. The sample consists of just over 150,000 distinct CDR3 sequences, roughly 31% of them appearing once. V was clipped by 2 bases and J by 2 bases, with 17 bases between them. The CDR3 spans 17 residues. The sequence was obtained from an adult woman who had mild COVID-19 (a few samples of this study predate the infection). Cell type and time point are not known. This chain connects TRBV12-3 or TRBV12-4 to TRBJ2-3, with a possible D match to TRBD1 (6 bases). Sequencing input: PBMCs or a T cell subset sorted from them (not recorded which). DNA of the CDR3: TGTGCCAGCAGTTTATCTCCTGGTGGGGACACCACAGATACGCAGTATTTT. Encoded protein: CASSLSPGGDTTDTQYF.